The entry below gives a single TCR beta chain sequence along with its context. This sample was included in a study of blood T cell repertoires in COVID-19. In the study overall: From T cells, B-cell-depleted T cells, or PBMCs came the material, which was cDNA or gDNA.

In the authors' methods: Cell counts per sample came from amplifying reference gene primers. The method was immunoSEQ multiplex PCR; TCRdb's version includes in-frame clones alone and lacks a portion of them. V and J calls and clone size follow that table, whereas D and trimming were derived from the DNA. The sample carries fewer than 140,000 clones, 84% recorded once. CDR3 length equals 20 residues. Germline lookup yields CDR1 KGHDR and CDR2 SFDVKD. The V gene lost 3 bases and the J gene lost 3 bases, with 26 bases spanning the gap. This TCR was recovered from a woman aged 55-75 years with acute or convalescent COVID-19. V and J are TRBV24-1 and TRBJ1-5; a weak D match, TRBD1 (6 bases). The specimen sequenced was peripheral blood. CDR3 in DNA: TGTGCCACCAGTGATAAACATCGACAGGCTGGGATTGGACACAATCAGCCCCAGCATTTT. This translates into CATSDKHRQAGIGHNQPQHF.